This T cell receptor beta chain came from a study of T cell repertoires in cytomegalovirus infection (dated by TCRdb to the late 2010s). Some background on the complete study: The peptide stimulations were aimed at well-studied HLA-B-restricted epitopes as well as recently identified HLA-C-restricted CMV epitopes, whose presentation resists viral immunomodulation. The HLA type of each donor mattered for the analysis, because public TCR beta signatures pointed to carriage of CMV infection along with the matching HLA type.

Study-wide conclusions, independent of this receptor: The ex vivo response was dominated by HLA-C-restricted CMV-specific TCR beta clonotypes, and the single most frequent clonotype in two of eight donors was supplied by these HLA-C-restricted clonotypes. In both this cohort and an independent cohort of more than 350 donors, the cumulative frequency of public TCR beta family members distinguished carriers of CMV infection plus the relevant HLA type.

According to the study, the label for this sample's treatment or condition signals: in vitro stimulation with specific CMV peptide epitopes to enrich CMV-specific T cells. This clonotype was counted only a few times. The target of this receptor is not known. Base qualities are not recorded, but no much larger clone differs from it by a single base. The junction shows trimming of 4 bases on V and 5 bases on J, and the gene matches do not reach 3 bases of it. Including cysteine and phenylalanine, the CDR3 has 14 amino acids. Only CDR3 DNA remains: 42 bases, in frame from the first base. Sequences SGHRS (CDR1) and YFSETQ (CDR2) are obtained from the germline V gene. The sample was run on an Illumina HiSeq 1500. TCRdb ran its own pipeline on the public reads, namely fastp trimming at Q25 and MiXCR clone calling, and kept in-frame beta chains. One record per CDR3 amino acid sequence lists the most common genes and DNA. The table for this sample lists 300,000 to 400,000 distinct CDR3 sequences; around 25% of them were counted only once. The ten most abundant clones make up 13% of the sample.

This sequence originates from a human donor in good health (CMV status not recorded). Some clones in this sample may be carry-over from other donors' samples. Rearrangement joined TRBV5-1 to TRBJ2-7; 13 nucleotides in the junction match TRBD2. This specimen consisted of cultured PBMCs, obtained from culture after CMV antigen stimulation. The nucleotide sequence reads as follows: TGCGCCAGCAGCGGGACTAGCGGGATCCACGAGCAGTACTTC. It is translated as CASSGTSGIHEQYF. This CDR3, with the reference TRBV5-1 and TRBJ2-7 proteins standing in past its ends, gives the full variable domain KAGVTQTPRYLIKTRGQQVTLSCSPISGHRSVSWYQQTPGQGLQFLFEYFSETQRNKGNFPGRFSGRQFSNSRSEMNVSTLELGDSALYLCASSGTSGIHEQYFGPGTRLTVT.